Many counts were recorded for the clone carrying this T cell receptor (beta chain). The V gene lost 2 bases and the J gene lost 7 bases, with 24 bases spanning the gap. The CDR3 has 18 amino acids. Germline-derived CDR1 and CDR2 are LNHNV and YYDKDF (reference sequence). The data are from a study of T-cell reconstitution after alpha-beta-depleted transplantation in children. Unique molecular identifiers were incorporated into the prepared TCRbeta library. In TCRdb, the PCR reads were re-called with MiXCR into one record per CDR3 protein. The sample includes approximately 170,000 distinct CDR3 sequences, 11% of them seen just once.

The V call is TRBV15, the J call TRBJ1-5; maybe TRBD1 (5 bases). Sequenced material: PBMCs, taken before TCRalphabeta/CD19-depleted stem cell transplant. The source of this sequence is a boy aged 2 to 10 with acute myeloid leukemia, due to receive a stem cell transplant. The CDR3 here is CATSRSNRDPKEGQPQHF. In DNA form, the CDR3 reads TGTGCCACCAGCAGATCTAACCGGGACCCTAAAGAAGGCCAGCCCCAGCATTTT. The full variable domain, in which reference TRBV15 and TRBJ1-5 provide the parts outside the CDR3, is DAMVIQNPRYQVTQFGKPVTLSCSQTLNHNVMYWYQQKSSQAPKLLFHYYDKDFNNEADTPDNFQSRRPNTSFCFLDIRSPGLGDTAMYLCATSRSNRDPKEGQPQHFGDGTRLSIL.